The present T cell receptor beta chain was sequenced within a study of metastatic and nonmetastatic thyroid tumors. Across the study: Malignant thyroid and benign thyroid patients provided blood and tumor or nodule tissue whose repertoires were compared.

This clone was observed at least ten times. An end of the junction differs from the germline gene, which may be a read error. CDR3 length equals 13 residues. Germline V gene lookup returns CDR1 DFQATT and CDR2 SNEGSKA (reference sequence). With MiXCR, TCRdb reprocessed the PCR reads. The repertoire holds around 45,000 clones, around 17% seen once, with 20% to 25% in the top ten. All patients reached thyroid surgery having received no treatment beforehand. The clonotype was recovered from a female donor with papillary thyroid cancer or a benign thyroid nodule (not recorded which). Some clones in this sample may be carry-over from other donors' samples. The rearrangement links TRBV20-1 to TRBJ1-4, with D tentatively TRBD1 (6 bases). Sequencing was performed on blood. CDR3 amino acids: CSARPHFNRVLTF. The DNA of the CDR3 is TGCAGTGCTAGACCCCATTTCAACAGGGTGTTGACTTTT.